This TCR beta chain is from a study of blood T cell repertoires in COVID-19. Study overall: The study drew acute and convalescent COVID-19 samples from the United States, Italy and Spain. The cDNA or gDNA used as material had been derived from T cells, B-cell-depleted T cells, or PBMCs.

The CDR3 covers 16 residues. Trimming stripped 1 base from V and 1 base from J, with 8 bases between. Germline V gene data show CDR1 as MNHEY and CDR2 as SVGAGI. In the authors' methods: Using reference gene primer amplification, nucleated cell counts were estimated. Produced via immunoSEQ multiplex PCR; TCRdb's table is partial and in-frame only. That table gives V, J and clone size, and the DNA gave D and trimming. The sample carries roughly 410,000 clones, roughly 90% recorded once. The origin of this receptor is a man aged 40-49 years with acute or convalescent COVID-19. What was sequenced was peripheral blood. This chain connects TRBV6-5 to TRBJ2-6, with no clear D. Here the CDR3 DNA reads TGTGCCAGCAGTTACTACCGCGTTTCTGGGGCCAACGTCCTGACTTTC. Translation gives CASSYYRVSGANVLTF.